Below are 28 T cell receptor beta chains sequenced from a single sample in a study of blood T cell repertoires in COVID-19. The assay was immunoSEQ multiplex PCR, and TCRdb's table has in-frame clones only and misses some. In the table there are about 200,000 clones, roughly nine tenths of which are singletons. The sample taken for sequencing was peripheral blood. The origin of the receptors is a woman aged 45-65 years with acute or convalescent COVID-19.

V is TRBV6-2 or TRBV6-3 and J is TRBJ2-1; TRBD2 matches 11 bases. CDR3 size: 19 residues. V shed 6 bases and J 2 bases; nucleotides not matched to a gene: 15. CDR1 and CDR2 from the germline V gene are MNHEY and SVGEGT. The CDR3, as DNA: TGTGCCAGCAGCCCTGGTTCACTAGCGGGGGACCGAACCTACAATGAGCAGTTCTTC. It specifies CASSPGSLAGDRTYNEQFF.

This clone showed up just once. J is TRBJ2-1 and V is TRBV29-1; D perhaps matches TRBD2 (6 bases). The CDR3 is 15 residues long. V was trimmed by 4 bases and J by 4 bases, leaving 17 bases between them. In germline, CDR1 is SQVTM, CDR2 ANQGSEA. The CDR3 is CSVVGPLASYNEQFF. For the CDR3, the DNA is TGCAGCGTTGTAGGTCCCCTAGCGTCGTACAATGAGCAGTTCTTC.

V and J are TRBV6-2 or TRBV6-3 and TRBJ2-5; 8 bases are shared with TRBD1. CDR3 length equals 16 residues. Per germline, CDR1 MNHEY and CDR2 SVGEGT. V was clipped by 6 bases and J by 7 bases; unmatched bases: 16. The CDR3 protein is CASSPAGTGPRGTQYF. The DNA of the CDR3 is TGTGCCAGCAGCCCGGCCGGGACAGGCCCGAGGGGGACCCAGTACTTC.

The rearrangement uses TRBV6-2 or TRBV6-3 and TRBJ1-2; 8 nucleotides line up with TRBD1. The V segment lost 2 bases and the J segment 2 bases; nucleotides outside the gene matches: 7. CDR3 length: 16 amino acids. The germline CDR1 and CDR2 sequences are MNHEY and SVGEGT. CDR3 DNA sequence: TGTGCCAGCAGTTACCGGCGGACAGGGAGCAACTATGGCTACACCTTC. It specifies CASSYRRTGSNYGYTF.

The V gene is TRBV27, the J gene TRBJ2-1; the match to TRBD2 covers 7 bases. CDR3 size: 12 residues. The germline CDR1 and CDR2 sequences are MNHEY and SMNVEV (reference sequence). Germline trimming cut 5 bases from V and 10 bases from J; bases unmatched to any gene: 5. The CDR3 loop is CASSPYGREQFF. The CDR3 DNA sequence: TGTGCCAGCAGTCCTTACGGGAGGGAGCAGTTCTTC.

The chain is built from TRBV6-5 and TRBJ1-2; the match to TRBD1 covers 8 bases. This CDR3 is 16 amino acids long. Germline V gene data show CDR1 as MNHEY and CDR2 as SVGAGI. V was clipped by 0 bases and J by 6 bases; unmatched bases: 9. CDR3 in DNA: TGTGCCAGCAGTTACTCGAGGCAGGGGGCAGATAATGGCTACACCTTC. Translated: CASSYSRQGADNGYTF.

The CDR3 protein is CASTLGTAYNEQFF. The CDR3 DNA is TGTGCCAGCACCCTAGGGACAGCTTACAATGAGCAGTTCTTC. This chain links TRBV3-1 (or the pseudogene TRBV3-2) with TRBJ2-1, with 7 bases aligning to TRBD1. This CDR3 comprises 14 residues. With 7 bases clipped from V and 4 bases from J, the junction kept 7 bases outside the gene matches. The V gene's germline CDR1 is LGHDT and CDR2 YNNKEL (reference sequence).

The chain recombines TRBV21-1 with TRBJ1-3. TRBV21-1 has pseudogene status. There are 12 residues in the CDR3. The CDR3 is CASSMTRRTIYF. The CDR3 nucleotides are TGTGCCAGCAGCATGACAAGGAGGACCATATATTTT.

V is TRBV5-5 and J is TRBJ2-1; D remains unclear. With 0 bases removed from V and 3 bases from J, the gap between germline ends came to 4 bases. The CDR3 sequence is 13 residues long. From germline, CDR1 is SGHKS and CDR2 YYEKEE (reference sequence). The CDR3: CASSLVRYNEQFF. CDR3 nucleotide sequence: TGTGCCAGCAGCTTGGTTCGCTACAATGAGCAGTTCTTC.

V gene TRBV5-1 combines with J gene TRBJ2-1; TRBD1 agrees at 10 bases. The V and J ends lost 4 bases and 2 bases, in that order; junction bases with no gene match: 3. Per germline, CDR1 SGHRS and CDR2 YFSETQ. CDR3 length equals 15 residues. The CDR3 sequence: CASSPGTGAYNEQFF. The CDR3 nucleotides read TGCGCCAGCAGCCCCGGGACAGGGGCCTACAATGAGCAGTTCTTC.

CDR3 loop: CASSLGRDYEQYF. Written as DNA, the CDR3 is TGTGCCAGCAGCTTAGGCAGGGACTACGAGCAGTACTTC. V and J are TRBV7-2 and TRBJ2-7; D may be TRBD1 (5 bases). Per the germline V gene, CDR1 is SGHTA and CDR2 is FQGNSA. The CDR3 consists of 13 residues. Trimming removed 1 base at V and 3 bases at J, with 7 bases between.

V is TRBV2 and J is TRBJ2-1; 8 positions agree with TRBD2. This CDR3 region has 15 residues. V lost 7 bases and J lost 0; bases outside the gene matches: 5. Germline values: CDR1 SNHLY, CDR2 FYNNEI. CDR3 bases: TGTGCCAGCACTCAGAGCGGGGGCTCCTACAATGAGCAGTTCTTC. Protein: CASTQSGGSYNEQFF. Full variable domain (outside the CDR3, taken from reference TRBV2 and TRBJ2-1): EPEVTQTPSHQVTQMGQEVILRCVPISNHLYFYWYRQILGQKVEFLVSFYNNEISEKSEIFDDQFSVERPDGSNFTLKIRSTKLEDSAMYFCASTQSGGSYNEQFFGPGTRLTVL.

The chain employs TRBV5-4 and TRBJ1-2; maybe TRBD1 (5 bases). From germline, CDR1 is SGHNT and CDR2 YYREEE (reference sequence). The CDR3 loop spans 14 amino acids. Trimming cost V 1 base and J 2 bases, with 9 bases left between them. The chain's CDR3 is CASSLIKGNYGYTF. The CDR3 DNA is TGTGCCAGCAGCTTGATAAAGGGGAACTATGGCTACACCTTC.

This clone showed up just a few times. The chain uses TRBV30 and TRBJ1-3, with 8 bases aligning to TRBD1. Unmatched junction bases numbered 3, after V lost 4 bases and J lost 4 bases. CDR3 length: 13 amino acids. CDR1 and CDR2 (germline): GTSNPN, SVGIG (reference sequence). CDR3 in DNA: TGTGCCTGGACGACAGGGGCCGGAAACACCATATATTTT. This gives the protein CAWTTGAGNTIYF.

The chain employs TRBV19 and TRBJ1-2; TRBD1 is a possible D gene (6 bases). The CDR3 length is 15 residues. Trimming took 5 bases from V and 7 from J, leaving 20 bases between them. Per germline, CDR1 LNHDA and CDR2 SQIVND (reference sequence). The CDR3 spells CASSPRTGPGSGYTF. CDR3 bases: TGTGCCAGTAGTCCCCGAACAGGGCCGGGCAGTGGCTACACCTTC.

The chain uses TRBV19 and TRBJ1-2; 8 bases are a match to TRBD1. The V and J ends lost 6 bases and 0 bases, in that order; junction bases with no gene match: 3. The CDR3 runs to 14 residues. In germline, CDR1 is LNHDA, CDR2 SQIVND (reference sequence). CDR3 protein: CASSGQGANYGYTF. The CDR3 coding sequence is TGTGCCAGTAGCGGACAGGGAGCTAACTATGGCTACACCTTC.

This sequence joins TRBV6-5 and TRBJ2-5; TRBD1 matches at 7 bases. Looked up from germline, CDR1 is MNHEY and CDR2 is SVGAGI. The CDR3 has 15 amino acids. The junction had 10 bases not matched to a gene; V was cut back by 7 bases and J by 2 bases. Written as DNA, the CDR3 is TGTGCCAGCAAGAAGGGAACAGGGGTACAAGAGACCCAGTACTTC. Encoded protein: CASKKGTGVQETQYF.

The genes are TRBV3-1 (or the pseudogene TRBV3-2) and TRBJ2-7; 8 nucleotides agree with TRBD1. Germline V gene lookup returns CDR1 LGHDT and CDR2 YNNKEL (reference sequence). This CDR3 spans 16 amino acids. With V trimmed by 0 bases and J by 3 bases, 7 bases remained unmatched. The CDR3 region has the DNA TGTGCCAGCAGCCAAGATCAGGGGGCTATCCTCTACGAGCAGTACTTC. Its translation is CASSQDQGAILYEQYF.

The rearrangement uses TRBV24-1 and TRBJ1-5, with D tentatively TRBD1 (5 bases). This CDR3 comprises 14 residues. V was pared by 6 bases and J by 4 bases, with 12 bases between. Germline loops: CDR1 KGHDR, CDR2 SFDVKD. The CDR3 loop reads CATSQGTTNQPQHF. The CDR3 bases are TGTGCCACCAGTCAGGGCACCACAAATCAGCCCCAGCATTTT.

This rearrangement joins TRBV6-5 to TRBJ2-7, with 11 bases that match TRBD2. This CDR3 has 15 amino acids. The germline CDR1 and CDR2 sequences are MNHEY and SVGAGI. Unmatched junction bases numbered 8, after V lost 6 bases and J lost 4 bases. CDR3 nucleotides: TGTGCCAGCAGGGTCTCCCTAGCGGGAGGTTACGAGCAGTACTTC. Encoded protein: CASRVSLAGGYEQYF.

The chain joins TRBV30 to TRBJ1-2; D call uncertain. The CDR3 is 11 amino acids. Germline lookup yields CDR1 GTSNPN and CDR2 SVGIG (reference sequence). V lost 6 bases and J 4 bases, leaving 9 bases between the germline ends. CDR3 region: CACELSYGYTF. CDR3 in DNA: TGTGCCTGCGAGTTGAGCTATGGCTACACCTTC.

The V and J genes are TRBV7-2 and TRBJ1-6; tentatively, D is TRBD1 (5 bases). The germline V gene encodes CDR1 SGHTA and CDR2 FQGNSA. V was pared by 1 base and J by 10 bases, with 8 bases between. The CDR3 runs 13 residues. CDR3 in DNA: TGTGCCAGCAGCTTAGAGGGGAAATCACCCCTCCACTTT. It yields the protein CASSLEGKSPLHF.

CDR3 nucleotides: TGTGCCAGCAGCGCCCCTTTGGGCACCTCAGGGGCCAACGTCCTGACTTTC. Residues: CASSAPLGTSGANVLTF. This chain joins TRBV9 and TRBJ2-6; D gene unclear. Trimming removed 3 bases at V and 4 bases at J, with 17 bases between. The CDR3 is 17 residues long. The V gene's germline CDR1 is SGDLS and CDR2 YYNGEE. The whole variable domain, filled in from reference TRBV9 and TRBJ2-6, reads DSGVTQTPKHLITATGQRVTLRCSPRSGDLSVYWYQQSLDQGLQFLIQYYNGEERAKGNILERFSAQQFPDLHSELNLSSLELGDSALYFCASSAPLGTSGANVLTFGAGSRLTVL.

J is TRBJ1-4 and V is TRBV29-1; D is possibly TRBD1 (6 bases). The CDR3 is made up of 12 amino acids. V lost 7 bases and J 7 bases, leaving 13 bases between the germline ends. The germline V gene encodes CDR1 SQVTM and CDR2 ANQGSEA. CDR3 sequence reads: CSARGGSEKLFF. Written as DNA, the CDR3 is TGCAGCGCTCGAGGGGGTAGTGAAAAACTGTTTTTT.

The V gene is TRBV9, the J gene TRBJ2-7; possibly TRBD1 for D (6 bases). Trimming took off 2 bases at V and 3 bases at J, with 15 bases between the two ends. The CDR3 sequence is 15 residues long. Germline V CDR1 and CDR2: SGDLS, YYNGEE. CDR3 residues: CASSVLPGTSYEQYF. DNA of the CDR3: TGTGCCAGCAGCGTTTTACCCGGGACAAGCTACGAGCAGTACTTC.

V gene TRBV7-9 combines with J gene TRBJ1-1, with TRBD1 matching over 8 bases. Germline CDR1 SEHNR, CDR2 FQNEAQ (reference sequence). Trimming cost V 6 bases and J 5 bases; bases outside gene matches: 5. The length of the CDR3 is 13 residues. The CDR3 nucleotides read TGTGCCAGCAGTATACAGGGGGGGACTGAAGCTTTCTTT. Its protein is CASSIQGGTEAFF.

This clone was counted a few times. This chain connects TRBV9 to TRBJ2-1; 7 bases fit TRBD1. The CDR3 is made up of 12 amino acids. V dropped 3 bases and J dropped 7; count of bases not matched to a gene: 1. The germline V gene encodes CDR1 SGDLS and CDR2 YYNGEE. This CDR3 reads CASSEQGNEQFF. CDR3 nucleotide sequence: TGTGCCAGCAGCGAACAGGGGAATGAGCAGTTCTTC.

This chain connects TRBV5-5 to TRBJ2-7; D unclear. The CDR3 covers 13 residues. The ends were cut back, 0 bases at V and 2 bases at J, with 6 bases in the middle. Germline V gene lookup returns CDR1 SGHKS and CDR2 YYEKEE (reference sequence). CDR3 coding DNA: TGTGCCAGCAGCTTGGGGCCCGCCTACGAGCAGTACTTC. Translation gives CASSLGPAYEQYF.